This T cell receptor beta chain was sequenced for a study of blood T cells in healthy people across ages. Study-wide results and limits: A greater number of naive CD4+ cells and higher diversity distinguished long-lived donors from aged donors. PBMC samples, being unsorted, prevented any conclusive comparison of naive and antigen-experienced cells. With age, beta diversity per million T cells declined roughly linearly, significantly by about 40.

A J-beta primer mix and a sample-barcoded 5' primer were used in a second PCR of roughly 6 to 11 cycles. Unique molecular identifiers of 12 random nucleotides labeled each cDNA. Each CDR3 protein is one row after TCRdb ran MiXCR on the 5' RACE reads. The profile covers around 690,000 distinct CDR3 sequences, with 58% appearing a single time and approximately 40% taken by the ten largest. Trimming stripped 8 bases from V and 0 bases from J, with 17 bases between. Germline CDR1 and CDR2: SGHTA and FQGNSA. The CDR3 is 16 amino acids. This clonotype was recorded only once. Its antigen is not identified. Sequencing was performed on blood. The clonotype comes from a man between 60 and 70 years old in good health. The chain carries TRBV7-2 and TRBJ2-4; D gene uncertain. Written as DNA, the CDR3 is TGTGCCAGCGCGCGACCCTCCCCGCGAGCCAAAAACATTCAGTACTTC. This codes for CASARPSPRAKNIQYF. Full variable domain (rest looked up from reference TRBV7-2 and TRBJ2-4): GAGVSQSPSNKVTEKGKDVELRCDPISGHTALYWYRQSLGQGLEFLIYFQGNSAPDKSGLPSDRFSAERTGGSVSTLTIQRTQQEDSAVYLCASARPSPRAKNIQYFGAGTRLSVL.